This T cell receptor (beta chain) stems from a study of blood T cell repertoires in COVID-19. Overall study: Spain, Italy and the United States supplied samples that represented acute and convalescent COVID-19. T cells, B-cell-depleted T cells, or PBMCs supplied cDNA or gDNA.

This clone appeared a few times. The CDR3 spans 12 residues. Trimming pared 5 bases from V and 5 bases from J, leaving 9 bases between. Germline V gene lookup returns CDR1 MNHNY and CDR2 SVGAGI (reference sequence). Original processing methods: Cell counts per sample came from amplifying reference gene primers. Using immunoSEQ multiplex PCR, the repertoire was profiled, and TCRdb retains in-frame clones only, with some absent. V and J calls plus clone size are reproduced from that table; the DNA served to infer D and trimming. The profile covers 70,000 or so clones, with roughly four fifths appearing a single time and roughly 6% taken by the ten largest.

The V gene is TRBV6-6, the J gene TRBJ2-5; D is perhaps TRBD1 (5 bases). The sequencing input was peripheral blood. The source is a woman aged 55 to 70 with acute or convalescent COVID-19. The CDR3 is CASSGAGETQYF. In DNA, the CDR3 is TGTGCCAGCAGTGGGGCAGGGGAGACCCAGTACTTC.